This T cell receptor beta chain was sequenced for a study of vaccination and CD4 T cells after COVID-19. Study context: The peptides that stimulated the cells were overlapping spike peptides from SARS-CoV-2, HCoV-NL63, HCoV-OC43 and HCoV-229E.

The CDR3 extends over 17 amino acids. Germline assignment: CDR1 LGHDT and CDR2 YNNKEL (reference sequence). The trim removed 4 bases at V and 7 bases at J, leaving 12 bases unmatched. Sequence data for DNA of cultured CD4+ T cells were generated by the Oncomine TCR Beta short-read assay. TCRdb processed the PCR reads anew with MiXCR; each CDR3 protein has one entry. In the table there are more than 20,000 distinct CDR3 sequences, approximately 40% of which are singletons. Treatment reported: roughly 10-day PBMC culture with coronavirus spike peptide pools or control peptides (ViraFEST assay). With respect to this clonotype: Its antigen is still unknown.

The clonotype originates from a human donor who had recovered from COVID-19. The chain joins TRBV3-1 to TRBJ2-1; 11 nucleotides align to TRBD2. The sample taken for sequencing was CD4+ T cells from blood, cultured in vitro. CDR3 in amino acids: CASSPLLAGGPMNEQFF. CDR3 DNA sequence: TGTGCCAGCAGCCCGTTGTTAGCGGGGGGGCCCATGAATGAGCAGTTCTTC.